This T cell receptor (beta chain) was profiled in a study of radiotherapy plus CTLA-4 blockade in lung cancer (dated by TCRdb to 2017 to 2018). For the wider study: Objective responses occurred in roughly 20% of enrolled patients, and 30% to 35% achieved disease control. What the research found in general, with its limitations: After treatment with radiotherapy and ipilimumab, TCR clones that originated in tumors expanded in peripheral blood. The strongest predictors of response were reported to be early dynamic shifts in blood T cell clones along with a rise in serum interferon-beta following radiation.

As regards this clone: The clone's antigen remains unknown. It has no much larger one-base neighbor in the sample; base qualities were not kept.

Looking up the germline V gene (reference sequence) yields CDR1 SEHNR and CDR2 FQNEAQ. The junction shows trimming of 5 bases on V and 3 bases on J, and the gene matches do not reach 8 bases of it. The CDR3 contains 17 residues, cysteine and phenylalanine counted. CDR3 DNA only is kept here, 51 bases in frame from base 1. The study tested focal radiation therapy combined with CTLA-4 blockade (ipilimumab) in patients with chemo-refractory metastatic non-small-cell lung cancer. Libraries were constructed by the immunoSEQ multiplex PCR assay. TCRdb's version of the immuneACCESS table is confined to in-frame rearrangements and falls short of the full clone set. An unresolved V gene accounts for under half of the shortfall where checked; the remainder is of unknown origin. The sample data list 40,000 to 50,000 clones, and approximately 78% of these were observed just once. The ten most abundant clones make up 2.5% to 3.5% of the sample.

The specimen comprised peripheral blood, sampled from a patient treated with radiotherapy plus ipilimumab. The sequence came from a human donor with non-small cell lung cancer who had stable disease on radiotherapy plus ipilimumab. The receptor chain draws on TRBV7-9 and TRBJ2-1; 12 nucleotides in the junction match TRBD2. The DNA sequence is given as TGTGCCAGCAGCCCGATAGGACTAGCGGGAAACTACAATGAGCAGTTCTTC. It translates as CASSPIGLAGNYNEQFF.